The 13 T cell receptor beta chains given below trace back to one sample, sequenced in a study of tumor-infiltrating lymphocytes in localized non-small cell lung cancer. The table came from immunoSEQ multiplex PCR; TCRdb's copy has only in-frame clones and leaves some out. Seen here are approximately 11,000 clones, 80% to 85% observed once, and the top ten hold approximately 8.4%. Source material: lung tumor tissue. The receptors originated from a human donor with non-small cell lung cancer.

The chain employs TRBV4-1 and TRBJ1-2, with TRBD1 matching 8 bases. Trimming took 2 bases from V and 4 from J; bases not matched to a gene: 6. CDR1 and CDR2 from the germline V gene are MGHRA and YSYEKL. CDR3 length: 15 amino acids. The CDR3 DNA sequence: TGCGCCAGCAGCCAACCGGGACAGGTATTCTATGGCTACACCTTC. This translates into CASSQPGQVFYGYTF.

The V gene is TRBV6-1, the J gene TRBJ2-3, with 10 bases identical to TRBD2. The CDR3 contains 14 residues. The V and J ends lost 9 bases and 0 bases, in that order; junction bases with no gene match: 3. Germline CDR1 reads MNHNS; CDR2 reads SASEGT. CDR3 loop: CASETSGSTDTQYF. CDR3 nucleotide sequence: TGTGCCAGTGAGACTAGCGGGAGCACAGATACGCAGTATTTT.

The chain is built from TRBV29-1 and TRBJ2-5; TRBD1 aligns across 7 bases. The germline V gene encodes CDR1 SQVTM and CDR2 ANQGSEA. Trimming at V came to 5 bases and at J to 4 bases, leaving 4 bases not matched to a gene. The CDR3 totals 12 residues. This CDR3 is CSVLGGGETQYF. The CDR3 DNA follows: TGCAGCGTTCTAGGGGGCGGAGAGACCCAGTACTTC.

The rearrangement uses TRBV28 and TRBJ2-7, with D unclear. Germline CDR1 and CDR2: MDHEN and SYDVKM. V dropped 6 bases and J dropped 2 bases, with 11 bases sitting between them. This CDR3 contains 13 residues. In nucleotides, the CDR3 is TGTGCCAGCAGGCGGACGGCGGCCTACGAGCAGTACTTC. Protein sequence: CASRRTAAYEQYF.

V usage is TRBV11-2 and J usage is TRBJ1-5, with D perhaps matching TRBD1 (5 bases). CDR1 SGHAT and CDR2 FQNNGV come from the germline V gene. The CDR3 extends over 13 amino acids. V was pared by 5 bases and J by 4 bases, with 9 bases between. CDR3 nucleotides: TGTGCCAGCAGCCAGGGCACTAATCAGCCCCAGCATTTT. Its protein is CASSQGTNQPQHF.

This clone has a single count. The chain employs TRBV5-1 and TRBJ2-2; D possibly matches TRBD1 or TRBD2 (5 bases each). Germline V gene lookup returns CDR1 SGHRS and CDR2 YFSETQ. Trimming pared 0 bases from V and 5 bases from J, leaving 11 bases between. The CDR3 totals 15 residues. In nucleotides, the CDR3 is TGCGCCAGCAGCTTGGATGGGACCCCGACCGGGGAGCTGTTTTTT. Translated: CASSLDGTPTGELFF.

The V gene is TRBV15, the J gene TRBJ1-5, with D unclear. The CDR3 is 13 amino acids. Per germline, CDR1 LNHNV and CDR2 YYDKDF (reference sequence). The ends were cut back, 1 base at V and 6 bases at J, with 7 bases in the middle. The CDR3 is CATSRGSSQPQHF. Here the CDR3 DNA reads TGTGCCACCAGCAGAGGATCGTCTCAGCCCCAGCATTTT.

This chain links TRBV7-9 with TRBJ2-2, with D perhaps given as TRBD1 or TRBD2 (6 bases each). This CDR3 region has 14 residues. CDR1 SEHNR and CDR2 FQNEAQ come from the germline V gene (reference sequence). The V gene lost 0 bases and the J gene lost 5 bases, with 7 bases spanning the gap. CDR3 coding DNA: TGTGCCAGCAGCTTAGCAGGGGGGACCGGGGAGCTGTTTTTT. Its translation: CASSLAGGTGELFF.

CDR3 sequence reads: CASSPLRADTQYF. The CDR3 DNA reads as TGTGCCAGCAGCCCCCTGAGGGCCGATACGCAGTATTTT. The chain recombines TRBV11-2 with TRBJ2-3, with D perhaps matching TRBD2 (5 bases). Germline CDR1 and CDR2: SGHAT and FQNNGV. The CDR3 is made up of 13 amino acids. V dropped 5 bases and J dropped 6 bases, with 12 bases sitting between them.

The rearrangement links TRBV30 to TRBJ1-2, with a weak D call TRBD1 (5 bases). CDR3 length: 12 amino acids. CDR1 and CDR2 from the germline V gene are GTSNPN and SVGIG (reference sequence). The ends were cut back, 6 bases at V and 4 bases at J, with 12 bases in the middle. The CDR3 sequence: CACGGDGYGYTF. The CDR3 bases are TGTGCCTGCGGCGGGGACGGCTATGGCTACACCTTC.

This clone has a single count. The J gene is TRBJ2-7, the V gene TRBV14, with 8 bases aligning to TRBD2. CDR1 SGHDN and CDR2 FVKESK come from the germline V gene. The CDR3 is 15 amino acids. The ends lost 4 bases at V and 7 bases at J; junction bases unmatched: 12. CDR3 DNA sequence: TGTGCCAGCAGCCCTCTAACGGGGGGGGGTACGGAGCAGTACTTC. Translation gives CASSPLTGGGTEQYF.

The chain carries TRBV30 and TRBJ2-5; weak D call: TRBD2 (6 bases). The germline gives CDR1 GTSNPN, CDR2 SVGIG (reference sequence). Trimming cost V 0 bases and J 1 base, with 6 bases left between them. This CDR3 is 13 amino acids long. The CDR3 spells CAWSVLAQETQYF. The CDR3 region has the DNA TGTGCCTGGAGTGTACTAGCCCAAGAGACCCAGTACTTC. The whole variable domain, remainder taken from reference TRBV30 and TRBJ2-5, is SQTIHQWPATLVQPVGSPLSLECTVEGTSNPNLYWYRQAAGRGLQLLFYSVGIGQISSEVPQNLSASRPQDRQFILSSKKLLLSDSGFYLCAWSVLAQETQYFGPGTRLLVL.

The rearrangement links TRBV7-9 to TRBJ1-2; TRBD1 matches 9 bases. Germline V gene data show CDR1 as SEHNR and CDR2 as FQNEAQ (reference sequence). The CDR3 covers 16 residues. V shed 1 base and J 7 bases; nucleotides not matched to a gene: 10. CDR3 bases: TGTGCCAGCAGCTTAGACCTTTGGGACAGGGTTTCTGGCTACACCTTC. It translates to CASSLDLWDRVSGYTF.